A single sample gave rise to the 14 T cell receptor beta chains below, sequenced in a study of blood T cells in healthy people across ages. It was with a sample-barcoded 5' primer and a J-beta primer mix that a second PCR of about 7 to 12 cycles was run. In TCRdb, the 5' RACE reads were re-called with MiXCR into one record per CDR3 protein. The table lists 550,000 to 600,000 distinct CDR3 sequences, around 48% of them singletons, with 20% to 25% in the top ten. The sample was blood. The receptors derive from an elderly man in good health.

This clonotype was detected only a few times. This chain connects TRBV27 to TRBJ1-1, with TRBD1 as a possible D gene (6 bases). CDR3 size: 14 residues. The V gene's germline CDR1 is MNHEY and CDR2 SMNVEV (reference sequence). Trimming took 5 bases from V and 0 from J, leaving 10 bases between them. CDR3 nucleotides: TGTGCCAGCAGTGCCCGGACAGTGAACACTGAAGCTTTCTTT. Translation: CASSARTVNTEAFF.

The chain couples TRBV7-9 to TRBJ2-5, with a weak D call TRBD2 (5 bases). This CDR3 spans 15 amino acids. Germline loops: CDR1 SEHNR, CDR2 FQNEAQ (reference sequence). Trimming took off 0 bases at V and 6 bases at J, with 14 bases between the two ends. CDR3 bases: TGTGCCAGCAGCTTAGCGGGAGAGGCCCCGAAGACCCAGTACTTC. Amino acid sequence: CASSLAGEAPKTQYF.

The J gene is TRBJ1-4, the V gene TRBV20-1; D unclear. Germline V gene lookup returns CDR1 DFQATT and CDR2 SNEGSKA (reference sequence). The CDR3 consists of 14 residues. Deletions cut 4 bases from V and 7 bases from J, with 16 bases between. The CDR3 loop reads CSATGPNWSEKLFF. The CDR3 coding sequence is TGCAGTGCTACCGGGCCGAATTGGAGTGAAAAACTGTTTTTT.

J is TRBJ2-7 and V is TRBV5-5; no firm D call. The CDR3 covers 14 residues. The germline CDR1 and CDR2 sequences are SGHKS and YYEKEE (reference sequence). The V end lost 0 bases, the J end lost 7 bases, and 14 bases lay between the germline ends. CDR3 sequence: CASSLEAARNEQYF. The CDR3 DNA is TGTGCCAGCAGCTTGGAGGCTGCCCGCAATGAGCAGTACTTC.

The chain has TRBV7-2 and TRBJ2-7; D is uncertain. The J call may not be correct, given that the DNA end is closer to TRBJ2-5. Per germline, CDR1 SGHTA and CDR2 FQGNSA. The length of the CDR3 is 13 residues. The CDR3: CASSSSPTGTQYF. As DNA, the CDR3 is TGTGCCAGCAGCTCCAGCCCTACGGGGACCCAGTACTTC.

The chain uses TRBV5-1 and TRBJ2-1, with no clear D. This CDR3 comprises 15 residues. Between the trimmed V and J ends, which lost 4 bases and 3 bases, there was a span of 14 bases. From germline, CDR1 is SGHRS and CDR2 YFSETQ. In DNA, the CDR3 is TGCGCCAGCAGCCCATACCCATCTAACTACAATGAGCAGTTCTTC. This encodes CASSPYPSNYNEQFF.

This clonotype was seen only a few times. V usage is TRBV7-2 and J usage is TRBJ2-3, with 8 bases fitting TRBD1. The germline CDR1 and CDR2 sequences are SGHTA and FQGNSA. The CDR3 spans 15 residues. Trimming at V came to 1 base and at J to 6 bases, leaving 6 bases not matched to a gene. CDR3 in amino acids: CASSLVQGAPDTQYF. Written as DNA, the CDR3 is TGTGCCAGCAGCTTAGTTCAGGGGGCGCCTGATACGCAGTATTTT.

The rearrangement uses TRBV4-1 and TRBJ1-2; 8 nucleotides align to TRBD1. The CDR3 contains 13 residues. The J segment lost 12 bases and the V segment lost 0 bases, leaving 6 bases of the junction unmatched. CDR1 and CDR2 (germline): MGHRA, YSYEKL. The DNA of the CDR3 is TGCGCCAGCAGCCAAGAGAGGACAGGGAAGAACACCTTC. It specifies CASSQERTGKNTF.

This clonotype was seen ten or more times. The chain uses TRBV6-6 and TRBJ2-3; no definite D call. The CDR3 sequence is 15 residues long. V gave up 4 bases and J gave up 4 bases, with 15 bases separating them. CDR1 and CDR2 from the germline V gene are MNHNY and SVGAGI (reference sequence). CDR3 amino acids: CASSFPTQGSDTQYF. CDR3 DNA: TGTGCCAGCAGTTTCCCGACTCAAGGGTCAGATACGCAGTATTTT.

This clonotype was picked up a small number of times. The chain combines TRBV7-2 with TRBJ1-4; D is uncertain. CDR1 is SGHTA, CDR2 FQGNSA, per germline. This CDR3 contains 15 residues. With 1 base removed from V and 0 bases from J, the gap between germline ends came to 6 bases. In DNA, the CDR3 is TGTGCCAGCAGCTTAGTAGGAGCAACTAATGAAAAACTGTTTTTT. Encoded protein: CASSLVGATNEKLFF.

The CDR3 region has the DNA TGTGCCAGCACCCCTCAACCGGGGGAGACCCAGTACTTC. Translating it yields CASTPQPGETQYF. This chain joins TRBV27 and TRBJ2-5, with D perhaps TRBD2 (5 bases). The CDR3 runs 13 residues. Trimming shortened V by 7 bases and J by 5 bases, and 14 bases separated the two germline ends. The germline gives CDR1 MNHEY, CDR2 SMNVEV (reference sequence).

This clonotype was found many times. The chain combines TRBV6-5 with TRBJ1-5, with D hard to call. With 0 bases removed from V and 0 bases from J, the gap between germline ends came to 6 bases. CDR1 is MNHEY and CDR2 is SVGAGI in the germline V gene. The CDR3 length is 15 residues. The CDR3 is CASSYSRDSNQPQHF. CDR3 in DNA: TGTGCCAGCAGTTACTCGCGGGATAGCAATCAGCCCCAGCATTTT.

The V and J genes are TRBV24-1 and TRBJ2-5, with D possibly being TRBD2 (7 bases). The CDR3 runs to 16 residues. Germline V CDR1 and CDR2: KGHDR, SFDVKD. V gave up 1 base and J gave up 4 bases, with 15 bases separating them. This CDR3 reads CATSDLGGGPLETQYF. The CDR3 DNA follows: TGTGCCACCAGTGATTTAGGGGGGGGTCCTTTAGAGACCCAGTACTTC.

This clonotype was picked up a small number of times. The gene calls are TRBV6-6 and TRBJ2-5; the D gene could be TRBD1 or TRBD2 (6 bases each). CDR1 MNHNY and CDR2 SVGAGI come from the germline V gene (reference sequence). V was pared by 0 bases and J by 1 base, with 9 bases between. The CDR3 is 15 amino acids. The CDR3 DNA follows: TGTGCCAGCAGTTACTCTGGAGGGGGCCAAGAGACCCAGTACTTC. Protein: CASSYSGGGQETQYF.